The clone carrying this TCR beta chain was recorded at least ten times. For repertoire sequencing, the TCR beta CDR3 regions were amplified from RNA transcripts. After a first-round RT-PCR with HTBI primers, a second-round multiplex PCR was run. TCRdb itself ran the multiplex PCR reads through MiXCR, one entry per CDR3 protein. The sample consists of about 1.1 million distinct CDR3 sequences, about 36% of them appearing once. The data belong to a study of Graves' ophthalmopathy and Graves' hyperthyroidism. This CDR3 comprises 13 residues. The germline gives CDR1 SNHLY, CDR2 FYNNEI. The V end was cut by 8 bases, the J end by 0 bases, with 10 bases between.

The specimen sequenced was peripheral blood or thyroid tissue (not recorded which). This clonotype was sampled from an adult man with Graves' hyperthyroidism. V usage is TRBV2 and J usage is TRBJ1-2; D not certain. CDR3: CASLRDPNYGYTF. CDR3 coding DNA: TGTGCCAGCCTACGGGATCCTAACTATGGCTACACCTTC.